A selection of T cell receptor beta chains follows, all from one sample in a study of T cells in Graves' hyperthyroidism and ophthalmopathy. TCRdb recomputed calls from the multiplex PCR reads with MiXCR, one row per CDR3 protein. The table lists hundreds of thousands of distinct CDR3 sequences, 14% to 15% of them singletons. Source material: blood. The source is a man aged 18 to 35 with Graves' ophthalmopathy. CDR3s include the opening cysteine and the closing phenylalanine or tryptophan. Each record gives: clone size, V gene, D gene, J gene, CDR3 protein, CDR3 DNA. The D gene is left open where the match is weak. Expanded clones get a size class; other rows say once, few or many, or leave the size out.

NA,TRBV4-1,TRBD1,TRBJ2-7,CASSQDGTDSYEQYF,TGCGCCAGCAGCCAGGACGGGACAGATTCCTACGAGCAGTACTTC
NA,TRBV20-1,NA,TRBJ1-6,CSARDLGYSYNSPLHF,TGCAGTGCTAGAGATTTAGGGTACTCCTATAATTCACCCCTCCACTTT
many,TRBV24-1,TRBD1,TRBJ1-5,CATSDWDSDSNQPQHF,TGTGCCACCAGTGACTGGGACAGCGATAGCAATCAGCCCCAGCATTTT
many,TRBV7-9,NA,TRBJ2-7,CASSSTGSGLYEQYF,TGTGCCAGCAGCTCAACAGGCAGTGGCCTCTACGAGCAGTACTTC
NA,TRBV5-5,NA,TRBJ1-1,CASSLEGSLNTEAFF,TGTGCCAGCAGCTTGGAAGGCAGCTTGAACACTGAAGCTTTCTTT
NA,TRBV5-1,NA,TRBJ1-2,CASSLVRQEKGYTF,TGCGCCAGCAGCTTGGTAAGGCAGGAAAAAGGCTACACCTTC
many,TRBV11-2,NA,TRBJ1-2,CASSPSDSNYGYTF,TGTGCCAGCAGCCCCAGCGATAGTAACTATGGCTACACCTTC
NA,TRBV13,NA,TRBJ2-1,CASSRRDGSNEQFF,TGTGCCAGCAGCCGGAGGGACGGCTCCAATGAGCAGTTCTTC
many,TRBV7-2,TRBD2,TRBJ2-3,CASTPGGGLASDTQYF,TGTGCCAGCACCCCGGGGGGTGGACTAGCATCAGATACGCAGTATTTT
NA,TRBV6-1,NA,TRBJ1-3,CASTRAARSSGNTIYF,TGTGCCAGCACCCGAGCCGCCAGGAGCTCTGGAAACACCATATATTTT
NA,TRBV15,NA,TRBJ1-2,CATSREWGTSKDGYTF,TGTGCCACCAGCAGAGAATGGGGGACAAGCAAGGATGGCTACACCTTC
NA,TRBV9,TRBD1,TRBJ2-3,CASSVVGQTTDTQYF,TGTGCCAGCAGCGTAGTGGGACAGACAACAGATACGCAGTATTTT
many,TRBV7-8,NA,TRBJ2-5,CASSTGTNMGTQYF,TGTGCCAGCAGCACCGGGACGAACATGGGGACCCAGTACTTC